This T cell receptor beta chain is drawn from a study of T cells in Graves' hyperthyroidism and ophthalmopathy (dated by TCRdb to the late 2010s). Regarding the study in general: Peripheral blood samples were taken at the time of initial diagnosis, prior to any treatment. An independent validation cohort of 18 to 20 hyperthyroidism patients and about 16 patients who later progressed to ophthalmopathy tested prospective prediction of ophthalmopathy. In addition, the study compared T-cell repertoires in thyroid tissue and in blood from over 5 Graves' hyperthyroidism patients. To identify TCR V-J signatures that set the groups apart, the researchers used a discovery cohort of 90 to 100 patients, made up of 43 with Graves' ophthalmopathy and approximately 57 with stable Graves' hyperthyroidism. After blood sampling, hyperthyroidism patients were treated with methimazole at a starting dose of 30 mg daily, and ophthalmopathy patients were treated with high-dose intravenous methylprednisolone. The roughly 100 discovery patients were randomly divided into training and test sets at a 7:3 ratio. According to the paper, TCR Vbeta CDR3 sequencing was carried out on over 130 peripheral blood samples, which came from 40 to 45 ophthalmopathy, about 75 hyperthyroidism and about 17 progressor patients. Paper-wide results and their limitations: Most expanded thyroid clonotypes (frequency above 0.001) were also found in blood, which suggests that blood repertoires may mirror thyroid immune responses. No statistical method was used to fix the sample size in advance, and group allocation was not hidden from the investigators. In cross-validation, a model built on a 13 V-J signature told ophthalmopathy apart from stable hyperthyroidism with approximately 90% sensitivity and about 81% specificity, and in testing the same model reached 80%/75%. In validation, the model predicted progression to ophthalmopathy with about 71% sensitivity and 72% to 85% specificity, a median of about 6.7 months before onset.

TCR beta CDR3 regions were amplified from RNA transcripts. The TCR CDR3 was subjected to a first round of RT-PCR using the HTBI primer set and the Qiagen OneStep RT-PCR kit. The libraries were constructed in a second round of multiplex PCR and then size-selected and purified. Sequencing of the libraries was done on an Illumina HiSeq2000 using paired-end 100 bp reads. The study's processing was this. Raw data were processed with SOAPnuke, discarding reads with adapters, uncalled bases, mean Phred below 15, or no exact constant-primer or identifier match. High-quality paired reads were merged with COPE v1.2.5, and unique nucleotide sequences were defined as clonotypes. MiTCR v1.1 was used to align clonotypes to the IMGT TRBV, TRBD and TRBJ reference segments. The analysis included only V-J combinations with a frequency above 0.0001, which together covered approximately 99% of the repertoires. A TCS score was defined as the ratio between F50 (clonal expansion) and ExV (chaos), using BLOSUM62-based TCRdist between CDR3 peptides within each V-J. Welch's t-statistics and random forest reduced 500 to 650 V-J features to under 15, which were used in a naive Bayes classifier (R e1071). TCRdb handled the public reads itself, with Q25 trimming in fastp and clone calling in MiXCR, and kept productive beta chains. Each record represents a unique CDR3 protein, reported with the most common genes and DNA among its rows. The authors' filters were not applied to this entry. This sample has 540,000 or so distinct CDR3 sequences in its table, and roughly 14% of those were observed once. The top ten clonotypes cover 7.3% of the sample.

Stable Graves' hyperthyroidism was defined as the absence of progression to ophthalmopathy over 18 months of follow-up. Hyperthyroidism patients were newly diagnosed, had a disease duration of under 2 months, and were aged 18 to 65 years. Patients with uncontrolled infections, other autoimmune diseases, pregnancy or lactation were excluded. Diagnoses were established on the basis of clinical symptoms, serum thyroxine and TRAb, thyroid ultrasound, and orbital computed tomography. Ficoll-Paque density gradient centrifugation was used to isolate PBMCs from 8.5 to 10 ml of fresh peripheral blood. Total RNA was extracted with Trizol reagent, and quality was checked on an Agilent 2100 Bioanalyzer. In this sample, this clonotype turned up many times. Its antigen is still unknown. No base quality information exists; no much larger clone differs at one position. This TCR was recovered from a woman aged 25 to 45 with Graves' hyperthyroidism. Material for sequencing was blood.

The nucleotides read TGTGCCAGCAGTTACGGCGCTAAACGAACGGGGATAGCGGATACGCAGTATTTT. Translated, it gives CASSYGAKRTGIADTQYF. The chain is assembled from TRBV6-6 and TRBJ2-3; a tentative D match to TRBD2 spans 5 bases. Including cysteine and phenylalanine, the CDR3 has 18 amino acids. Just the 54-base CDR3 DNA is kept, in frame starting at base 1. For CDR1 and CDR2, the germline V gene (reference sequence) lists MNHNY and SVGAGI. V and J are truncated by 2 bases and 6 bases respectively, leaving an intervening sequence of 24 bases.